The 7 T cell receptor beta chains in this list originate from one sample, sequenced in a study of Graves' ophthalmopathy and Graves' hyperthyroidism (dated by TCRdb to the late 2010s). Instrument used: Illumina HiSeq 2000. For repertoire sequencing, TCR beta CDR3 regions were amplified from RNA transcripts. The first round was an RT-PCR using HTBI primers with the Qiagen OneStep RT-PCR kit, and this first round was followed by a second-round multiplex PCR, then size selection and purification. The raw public reads went through TCRdb reprocessing: fastp at Q25, MiXCR clone calling, in-frame beta chains kept. Rows with a matching CDR3 protein are joined into one entry that keeps the most common DNA and genes. Present in this sample are 600,000 to 650,000 distinct CDR3 sequences, 22% of which were seen just once. Around 6.9% of the sample comes from the top ten. Sequencing input: peripheral blood. The receptors stem from a woman aged 18-29 years with stable Graves' hyperthyroidism. Some clones in this sample may be carry-over from other donors' samples. Donor details come from another sample of the same person, matched by shared clones.

This clonotype was counted ten times or more. The J gene is TRBJ1-1, the V gene TRBV6-5, with D maybe TRBD1 (5 bases). This CDR3 has 17 residues. Germline CDR1 reads MNHEY; CDR2 reads SVGAGI. Trimming took 4 bases from V and 7 from J, leaving 25 bases between them. The CDR3 DNA sequence: TGTGCCAGCAGTTCTCCCCGGGACCCCGAGGGTAGGGGTGAAGCTTTCTTT. This encodes CASSSPRDPEGRGEAFF.

The gene calls are TRBV14 and TRBJ2-2; D unresolved. The CDR3 has 14 amino acids. The germline gives CDR1 SGHDN, CDR2 FVKESK. V shed 2 bases and J shed 4 bases, with 8 bases lying between them. The CDR3 nucleotides are TGTGCCAGCAGCCAAAACCCGGGCACCGGGGAGCTGTTTTTT. Translated, it gives CASSQNPGTGELFF. Full variable domain (remainder filled in from reference TRBV14 and TRBJ2-2): EAGVTQFPSHSVIEKGQTVTLRCDPISGHDNLYWYRRVMGKEIKFLLHFVKESKQDESGMPNNRFLAERTGGTYSTLKVQPAELEDSGVYFCASSQNPGTGELFFGEGSRLTVL.

This clonotype occurred many times. CDR3 loop: CASSQGNNYGYTF. The CDR3, as DNA: TGTGCCAGCTCACAAGGAAATAACTATGGCTACACCTTC. The genes are TRBV18 and TRBJ1-2, with D uncertain. Looked up from germline, CDR1 is KGHSH and CDR2 is LQKENI. The CDR3 length is 13 residues. V shed 4 bases and J shed 1 base, with 7 bases lying between them.

This clonotype was detected ten times or more. The chain uses TRBV12-3 or TRBV12-4 and TRBJ2-7; D is ambiguous. The CDR3 totals 15 residues. Trimming took 3 bases from V and 0 from J, leaving 12 bases between them. CDR3 amino acids: CASSFRWEGSYEQYF. CDR3 nucleotides: TGTGCCAGCAGTTTTAGATGGGAAGGCTCCTACGAGCAGTACTTC.

The chain carries TRBV7-9 and TRBJ2-7; TRBD1 is a possible D gene (5 bases). The germline gives CDR1 SEHNR, CDR2 FQNEAQ (reference sequence). The CDR3 sequence is 12 residues long. The V end lost 2 bases, the J end lost 7 bases, and 9 bases lay between the germline ends. This chain's CDR3 is CASSLLQGEQYF. Written as DNA, the CDR3 is TGTGCCAGCAGCTTACTCCAGGGTGAGCAGTACTTC.

This chain links TRBV20-1 with TRBJ2-7, with D tentatively TRBD2 (6 bases). Germline V gene sequence: CDR1 DFQATT, CDR2 SNEGSKA (reference sequence). Trimming removed 6 bases at V and 3 bases at J, with 12 bases between. The CDR3 runs 12 residues. The chain's CDR3 is CSASGFSYEQYF. The DNA of the CDR3 is TGCAGTGCCAGCGGGTTTAGCTACGAGCAGTACTTC.

The chain couples TRBV12-3 or TRBV12-4 to TRBJ2-7; D is unclear. This CDR3 contains 13 residues. The V and J ends lost 1 base and 6 bases respectively, with 10 bases between them. This chain's CDR3 is CASSLVGRSEQYF. In nucleotides, the CDR3 is TGTGCCAGCAGTTTAGTTGGAAGGAGCGAGCAGTACTTC.